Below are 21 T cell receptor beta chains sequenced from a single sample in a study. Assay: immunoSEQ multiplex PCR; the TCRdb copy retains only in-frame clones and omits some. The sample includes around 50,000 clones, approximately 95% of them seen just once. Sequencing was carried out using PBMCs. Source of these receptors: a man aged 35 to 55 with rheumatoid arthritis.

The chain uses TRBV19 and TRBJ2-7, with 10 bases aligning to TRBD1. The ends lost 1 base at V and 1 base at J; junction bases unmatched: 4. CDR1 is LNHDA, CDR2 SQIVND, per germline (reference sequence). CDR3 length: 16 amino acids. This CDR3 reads CASSIAGTGASYEQYF. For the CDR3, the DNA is TGTGCCAGTAGTATAGCGGGGACAGGGGCGTCCTACGAGCAGTACTTC.

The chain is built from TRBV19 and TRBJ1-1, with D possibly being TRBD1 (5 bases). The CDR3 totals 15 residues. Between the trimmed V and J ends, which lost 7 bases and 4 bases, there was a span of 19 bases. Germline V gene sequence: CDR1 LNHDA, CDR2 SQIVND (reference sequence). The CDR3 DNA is TGTGCCAGTATCCCCCAAAGGGGCGGGGGCACTGAAGCTTTCTTT. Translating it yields CASIPQRGGGTEAFF.

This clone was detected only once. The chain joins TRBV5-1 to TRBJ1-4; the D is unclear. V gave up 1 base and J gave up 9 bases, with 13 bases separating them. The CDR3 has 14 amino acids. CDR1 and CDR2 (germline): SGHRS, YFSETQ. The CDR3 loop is CASSLTNPLQKLFF. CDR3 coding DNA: TGCGCCAGCAGCTTGACCAACCCCCTCCAAAAACTGTTTTTT. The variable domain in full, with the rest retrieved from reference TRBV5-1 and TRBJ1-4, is KAGVTQTPRYLIKTRGQQVTLSCSPISGHRSVSWYQQTPGQGLQFLFEYFSETQRNKGNFPGRFSGRQFSNSRSEMNVSTLELGDSALYLCASSLTNPLQKLFFGSGTQLSVL.

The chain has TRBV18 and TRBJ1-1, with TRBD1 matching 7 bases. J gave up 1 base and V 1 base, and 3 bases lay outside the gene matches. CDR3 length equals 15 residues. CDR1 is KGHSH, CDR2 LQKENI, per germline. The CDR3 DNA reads TGTGCCAGCTCACCACGGGACAGCCCGAACACTGAAGCTTTCTTT. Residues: CASSPRDSPNTEAFF.

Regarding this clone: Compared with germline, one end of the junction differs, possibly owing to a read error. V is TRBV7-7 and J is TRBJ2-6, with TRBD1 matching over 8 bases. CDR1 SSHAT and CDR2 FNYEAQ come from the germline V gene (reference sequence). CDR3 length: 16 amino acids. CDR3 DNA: TGTGCTAGCAGCCCCCAGACAGGGGCAGGGGCCAACGTCCTGACTTTC. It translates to CASSPQTGAGANVLTF.

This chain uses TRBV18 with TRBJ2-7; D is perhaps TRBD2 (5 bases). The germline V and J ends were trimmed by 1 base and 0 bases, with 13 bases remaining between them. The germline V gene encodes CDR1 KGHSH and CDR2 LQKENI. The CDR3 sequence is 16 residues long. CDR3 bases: TGTGCCAGCTCACCACGTCCTAGCCTCGTCTCCTACGAGCAGTACTTC. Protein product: CASSPRPSLVSYEQYF.

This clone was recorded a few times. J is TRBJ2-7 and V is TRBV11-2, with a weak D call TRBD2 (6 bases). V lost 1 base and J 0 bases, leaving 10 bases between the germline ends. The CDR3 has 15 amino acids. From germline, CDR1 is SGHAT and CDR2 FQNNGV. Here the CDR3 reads CASSLGAGSSYEQYF. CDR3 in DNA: TGTGCCAGCAGCTTAGGAGCCGGGAGCTCCTACGAGCAGTACTTC.

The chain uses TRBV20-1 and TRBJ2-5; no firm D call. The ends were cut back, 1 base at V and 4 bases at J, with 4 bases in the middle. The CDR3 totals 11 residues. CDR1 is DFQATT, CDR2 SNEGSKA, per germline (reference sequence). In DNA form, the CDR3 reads TGCAGTGCTAGAGTCGGAGAGACCCAGTACTTC. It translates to CSARVGETQYF.

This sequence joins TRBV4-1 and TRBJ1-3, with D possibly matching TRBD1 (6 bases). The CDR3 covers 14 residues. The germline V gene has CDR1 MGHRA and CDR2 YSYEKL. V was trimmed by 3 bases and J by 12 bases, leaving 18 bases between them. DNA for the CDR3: TGCGCCAGCAGCCAGCCATACAGGGACCTCGGCATATATTTT. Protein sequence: CASSQPYRDLGIYF.

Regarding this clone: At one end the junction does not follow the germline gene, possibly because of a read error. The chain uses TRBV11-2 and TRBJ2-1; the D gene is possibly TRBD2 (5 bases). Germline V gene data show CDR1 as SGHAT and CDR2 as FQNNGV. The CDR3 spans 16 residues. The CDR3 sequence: CASRLGVARKGNEQFF. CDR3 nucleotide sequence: TGTGCCAGCAGATTAGGCGTAGCGCGGAAGGGCAATGAGCAGTTCTTC.

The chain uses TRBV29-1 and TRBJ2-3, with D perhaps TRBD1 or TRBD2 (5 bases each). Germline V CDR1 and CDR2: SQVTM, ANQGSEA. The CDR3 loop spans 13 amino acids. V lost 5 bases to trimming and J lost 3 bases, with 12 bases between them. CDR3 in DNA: TGCAGCGTTACGGGGCGCGGAACAGATACGCAGTATTTT. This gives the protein CSVTGRGTDTQYF.

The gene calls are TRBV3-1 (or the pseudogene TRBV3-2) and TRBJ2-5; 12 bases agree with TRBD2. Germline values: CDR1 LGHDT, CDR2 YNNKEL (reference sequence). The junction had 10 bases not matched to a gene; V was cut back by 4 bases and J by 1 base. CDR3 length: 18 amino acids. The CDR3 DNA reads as TGTGCCAGCAGCCTAGGACTAGCGGGACGCACACTCCAAGAGACCCAGTACTTC. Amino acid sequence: CASSLGLAGRTLQETQYF.

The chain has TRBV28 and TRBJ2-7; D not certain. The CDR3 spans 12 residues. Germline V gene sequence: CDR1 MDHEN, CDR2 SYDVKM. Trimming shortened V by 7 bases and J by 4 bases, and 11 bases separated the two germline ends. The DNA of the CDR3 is TGTGCCAGCACTCAAACGGGTTACGAGCAGTACTTC. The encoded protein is CASTQTGYEQYF.

CDR3 DNA: TGTGCCAGTAGTATATTGGCGGGGCGGACCTACGAGCAGTACTTC. This translates into CASSILAGRTYEQYF. The chain combines TRBV19 with TRBJ2-7, with D possibly matching TRBD2 (6 bases). Germline loops: CDR1 LNHDA, CDR2 SQIVND (reference sequence). This CDR3 contains 15 residues. Trimming shortened V by 2 bases and J by 2 bases, and 13 bases separated the two germline ends.

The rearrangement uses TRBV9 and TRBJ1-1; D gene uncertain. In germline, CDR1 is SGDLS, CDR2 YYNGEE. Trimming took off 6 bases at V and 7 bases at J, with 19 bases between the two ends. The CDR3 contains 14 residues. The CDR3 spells CASTALSQDIEAFF. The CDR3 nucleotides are TGTGCCAGCACCGCCCTGTCACAAGATATTGAAGCTTTCTTT.

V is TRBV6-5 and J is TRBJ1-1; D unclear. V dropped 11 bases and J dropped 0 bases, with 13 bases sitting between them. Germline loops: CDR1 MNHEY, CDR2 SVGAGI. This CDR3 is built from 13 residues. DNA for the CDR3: TGTGCCGCCTCCGCCGCAGTGAACACTGAAGCTTTCTTT. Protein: CAASAAVNTEAFF.

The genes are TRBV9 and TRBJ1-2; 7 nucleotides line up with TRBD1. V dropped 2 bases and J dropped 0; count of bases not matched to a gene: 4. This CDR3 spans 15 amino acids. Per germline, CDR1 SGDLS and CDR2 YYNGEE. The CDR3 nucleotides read TGTGCCAGCAGCGTGGGGACAGCATCTAACTATGGCTACACCTTC. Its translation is CASSVGTASNYGYTF. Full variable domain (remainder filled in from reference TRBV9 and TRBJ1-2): DSGVTQTPKHLITATGQRVTLRCSPRSGDLSVYWYQQSLDQGLQFLIQYYNGEERAKGNILERFSAQQFPDLHSELNLSSLELGDSALYFCASSVGTASNYGYTFGSGTRLTVV.

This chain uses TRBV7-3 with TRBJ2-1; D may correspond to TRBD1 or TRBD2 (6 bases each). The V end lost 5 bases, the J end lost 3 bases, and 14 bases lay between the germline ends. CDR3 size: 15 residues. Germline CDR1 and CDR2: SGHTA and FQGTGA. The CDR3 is CASSHAGHRYNEQFF. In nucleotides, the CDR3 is TGTGCCAGCAGCCACGCGGGACACCGCTACAATGAGCAGTTCTTC.

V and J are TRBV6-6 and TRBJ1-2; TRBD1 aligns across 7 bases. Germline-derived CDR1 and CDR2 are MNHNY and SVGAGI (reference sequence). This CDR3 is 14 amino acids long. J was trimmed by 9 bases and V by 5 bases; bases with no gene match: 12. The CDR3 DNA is TGTGCCAGCAGTGGACGACAGGGCGGGGTTAGCTACACCTTC. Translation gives CASSGRQGGVSYTF.

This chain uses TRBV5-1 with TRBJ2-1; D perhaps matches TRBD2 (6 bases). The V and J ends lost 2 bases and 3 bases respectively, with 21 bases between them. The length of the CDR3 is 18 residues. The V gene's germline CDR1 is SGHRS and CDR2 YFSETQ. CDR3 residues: CASSLLILGGNFYNEQFF. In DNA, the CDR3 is TGCGCCAGCAGCTTATTAATCTTGGGCGGGAACTTCTACAATGAGCAGTTCTTC.

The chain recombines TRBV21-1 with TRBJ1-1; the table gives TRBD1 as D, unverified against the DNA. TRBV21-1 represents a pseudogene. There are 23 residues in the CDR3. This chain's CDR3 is CASSKSTERKTDAGQQPNTEAFF. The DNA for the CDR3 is TGTGCCAGCAGCAAATCTACGGAGCGAAAGACCGACGCTGGACAGCAGCCGAACACTGAAGCTTTCTTT.